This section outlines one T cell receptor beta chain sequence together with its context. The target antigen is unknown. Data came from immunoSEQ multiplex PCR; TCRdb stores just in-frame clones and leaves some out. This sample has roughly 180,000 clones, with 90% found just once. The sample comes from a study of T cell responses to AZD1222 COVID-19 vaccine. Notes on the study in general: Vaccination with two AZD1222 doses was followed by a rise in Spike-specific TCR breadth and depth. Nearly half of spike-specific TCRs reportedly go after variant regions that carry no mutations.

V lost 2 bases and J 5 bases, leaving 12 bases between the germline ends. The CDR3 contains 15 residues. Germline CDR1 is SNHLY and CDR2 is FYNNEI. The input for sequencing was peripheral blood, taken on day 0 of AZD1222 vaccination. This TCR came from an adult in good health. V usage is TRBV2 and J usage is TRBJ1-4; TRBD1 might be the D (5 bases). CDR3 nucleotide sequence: TGTGCCAGCAGTGAAAGTGGGACCCGAAATGAAAAACTGTTTTTT. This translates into CASSESGTRNEKLFF.